Listed below are T cell receptor beta chains from one sample, sequenced in a study of CD8 T cells in ankylosing spondylitis. Using its own MiXCR run on the 5' RACE reads, TCRdb lists one record per CDR3 protein. The data show roughly 440,000 distinct CDR3 sequences, approximately 17% seen once. Source material: blood, either unsorted or a sorted T cell fraction (not recorded which). Source of these receptors: a male donor with ankylosing spondylitis. Both conserved end residues are part of each CDR3. Fields, in order: CDR3 DNA, CDR3 protein, D gene, clone size, V gene, J gene. A D gene is named only where the DNA matches it firmly. Clone size, where shown, is once, few, many, or a class for clones that have expanded.

cdr3_nt: TGCGCCAGCAGCTTACAGGCAGGTCAGAAAGGTGAAGCTTTCTTT; cdr3_aa: CASSLQAGQKGEAFF; d_call: .; clone_size: .; v_call: TRBV5-1; j_call: TRBJ1-1
cdr3_nt: TGCGCCAGCAGCCACTTGCGGGGACAGGGGTACGAGCAGTACTTC; cdr3_aa: CASSHLRGQGYEQYF; d_call: TRBD1; clone_size: .; v_call: TRBV4-3; j_call: TRBJ2-7
cdr3_nt: TGCAGTGCTACCGGGACAGGGGATTCACCCCTCCACTTT; cdr3_aa: CSATGTGDSPLHF; d_call: TRBD1; clone_size: many; v_call: TRBV20-1; j_call: TRBJ1-6
cdr3_nt: TGTGCCAGCAGTTTTCCGGGGACAGGGGGCCCCGGGGAGCTGTTTTTT; cdr3_aa: CASSFPGTGGPGELFF; d_call: TRBD1; clone_size: few; v_call: TRBV12-3/TRBV12-4; j_call: TRBJ2-2
cdr3_nt: TGTGCCAGCAGGCTCCTTGGCAGCGCTGAGGGCTACACCTTC; cdr3_aa: CASRLLGSAEGYTF; d_call: .; clone_size: .; v_call: TRBV6-1; j_call: TRBJ1-2
cdr3_nt: TGCAGTGCTAGGAGCGGTCTTTACAATGAGCAGTTCTTC; cdr3_aa: CSARSGLYNEQFF; d_call: .; clone_size: few; v_call: TRBV20-1; j_call: TRBJ2-1
cdr3_nt: TGTGCCAGCAGCGACCGGGACGGCTCTGGAAACACCATATATTTT; cdr3_aa: CASSDRDGSGNTIYF; d_call: .; clone_size: few; v_call: TRBV9; j_call: TRBJ1-3
cdr3_nt: TGTGCCAGCAGCCAAGATCGGGGAGGGGGCACGTACGGCTATGGCTACACCTTC; cdr3_aa: CASSQDRGGGTYGYGYTF; d_call: TRBD1; clone_size: .; v_call: TRBV4-2; j_call: TRBJ1-2
cdr3_nt: TGCGCCAGCAGCTTGCCTACAGGGGATGGCTACACCTTC; cdr3_aa: CASSLPTGDGYTF; d_call: TRBD1; clone_size: many; v_call: TRBV5-1; j_call: TRBJ1-2
cdr3_nt: TGCGCCAGCAGCCAAACAGCTATGAACACCGGGGAGCTGTTTTTT; cdr3_aa: CASSQTAMNTGELFF; d_call: .; clone_size: .; v_call: TRBV4-1; j_call: TRBJ2-2
cdr3_nt: TGTGCCAGCAGTGAGCAAAGGCCAGGGGGCCGCACTGAAGCTTTCTTT; cdr3_aa: CASSEQRPGGRTEAFF; d_call: TRBD1; clone_size: few; v_call: TRBV2; j_call: TRBJ1-1
cdr3_nt: TGTGCCAGCAGAGAGTTCGCCACCGGGGAGCTGTTTTTT; cdr3_aa: CASREFATGELFF; d_call: .; clone_size: .; v_call: TRBV2; j_call: TRBJ2-2
cdr3_nt: TGTGCCAGCAGTGAAGGGTCCAGCAATCAGCCCCAGCATTTT; cdr3_aa: CASSEGSSNQPQHF; d_call: .; clone_size: few; v_call: TRBV2; j_call: TRBJ1-5
cdr3_nt: TGTGCCAGCAGTTCAGGAGGGGCTGGGGACCATGGCTACACCTTC; cdr3_aa: CASSSGGAGDHGYTF; d_call: .; clone_size: .; v_call: TRBV27; j_call: TRBJ1-2
cdr3_nt: TGTGCCAGCAGCTCGCGGGACCTCAGGGGCCCAGATACGCAGTATTTT; cdr3_aa: CASSSRDLRGPDTQYF; d_call: .; clone_size: .; v_call: TRBV7-8; j_call: TRBJ2-3
cdr3_nt: TGTGCCAGCAGCTTGAACCAGGGAGGGGAGCTGTTTTTT; cdr3_aa: CASSLNQGGELFF; d_call: .; clone_size: .; v_call: TRBV7-3; j_call: TRBJ2-2
cdr3_nt: TGTGCCAGCATTCCCGGGGGGAATAGCTATGGCTACACCTTC; cdr3_aa: CASIPGGNSYGYTF; d_call: .; clone_size: few; v_call: TRBV2; j_call: TRBJ1-2
cdr3_nt: TGCAGTGCTAAACACTCCCGTCGGGACGAGCAGTACTTC; cdr3_aa: CSAKHSRRDEQYF; d_call: .; clone_size: few; v_call: TRBV20-1; j_call: TRBJ2-7
cdr3_nt: TGTGCCAGTAGACAGGGACGCGCGGTAATGAACACTGAAGCTTTCTTT; cdr3_aa: CASRQGRAVMNTEAFF; d_call: .; clone_size: .; v_call: TRBV19; j_call: TRBJ1-1
cdr3_nt: TGTGCCGCCTCGGTCTCTGGAAACACCATATATTTT; cdr3_aa: CAASVSGNTIYF; d_call: .; clone_size: .; v_call: TRBV6-6; j_call: TRBJ1-3
cdr3_nt: TGTGCCACCAGTGATTCTTCCCAGGGAAGCTCCTACAATGAGCAGTTCTTC; cdr3_aa: CATSDSSQGSSYNEQFF; d_call: .; clone_size: .; v_call: TRBV24-1; j_call: TRBJ2-1
cdr3_nt: TGTGCCATCAGTGAGTTGCTCGGGAGGGCCTACGAGCAGTACTTC; cdr3_aa: CAISELLGRAYEQYF; d_call: TRBD2; clone_size: few; v_call: TRBV10-3; j_call: TRBJ2-7
cdr3_nt: TGTGCCATCAGTCGGGGGACGGACTCCTACGAGCAGTACTTC; cdr3_aa: CAISRGTDSYEQYF; d_call: .; clone_size: few; v_call: TRBV10-3; j_call: TRBJ2-7
cdr3_nt: TGCGCCAGCAGTGAGCAGTACACCGGGGAGCTGTTTTTT; cdr3_aa: CASSEQYTGELFF; d_call: .; clone_size: .; v_call: TRBV10-1; j_call: TRBJ2-2
cdr3_nt: TGTGCCAGCTCATCAGGAGAGAGCGGGGCCTACGAGCAGTACTTC; cdr3_aa: CASSSGESGAYEQYF; d_call: TRBD2; clone_size: few; v_call: TRBV18; j_call: TRBJ2-7
cdr3_nt: TGCAGCGTTTACGGGACAGGGAAAACTAGCGCCCTATCCTACGAGCAGTACTTC; cdr3_aa: CSVYGTGKTSALSYEQYF; d_call: TRBD1; clone_size: many; v_call: TRBV29-1; j_call: TRBJ2-7
cdr3_nt: TGTGCCAGCAGTGAATTTAAAGGGAAGAACACTGAAGCTTTCTTT; cdr3_aa: CASSEFKGKNTEAFF; d_call: .; clone_size: few; v_call: TRBV25-1; j_call: TRBJ1-1
cdr3_nt: TGCAGTGCTAGTCAGGTGAACACTGAAGCTTTCTTT; cdr3_aa: CSASQVNTEAFF; d_call: .; clone_size: once; v_call: TRBV20-1; j_call: TRBJ1-1
cdr3_nt: TGCAGCGTTAGCGAGGGAAACTCAGATACGCAGTATTTT; cdr3_aa: CSVSEGNSDTQYF; d_call: .; clone_size: once; v_call: TRBV20-1; j_call: TRBJ2-3
cdr3_nt: TGTGCCAGCAGTTTTTTACAGATCTCTGGAAACACCATATATTTT; cdr3_aa: CASSFLQISGNTIYF; d_call: .; clone_size: .; v_call: TRBV28; j_call: TRBJ1-3
cdr3_nt: TGTGCCAGCAACTCCGGGACTAGCGGGGATCAAGAGACCCAGTACTTC; cdr3_aa: CASNSGTSGDQETQYF; d_call: TRBD2; clone_size: .; v_call: TRBV2; j_call: TRBJ2-5
cdr3_nt: TGTGCCACCAGTGACTCTACGGGACCGGAAAAACTGTTTTTT; cdr3_aa: CATSDSTGPEKLFF; d_call: .; clone_size: .; v_call: TRBV24-1; j_call: TRBJ1-4
cdr3_nt: TGTGCCAGCAGCTTAGCGGGGGCAGCCACTTATGGCTACACCTTC; cdr3_aa: CASSLAGAATYGYTF; d_call: .; clone_size: many; v_call: TRBV7-9; j_call: TRBJ1-2
cdr3_nt: TGTGCCAGCAGGGCGTCTGGGGCCAACGTCCTGACTTTC; cdr3_aa: CASRASGANVLTF; d_call: .; clone_size: many; v_call: TRBV19; j_call: TRBJ2-6
cdr3_nt: TGCGCCAGCAGCCCGCCCGTCCCCGGGGAGCTGTTTTTT; cdr3_aa: CASSPPVPGELFF; d_call: .; clone_size: .; v_call: TRBV5-1; j_call: TRBJ2-2
cdr3_nt: TGTGCCAGCACGAAGGGGAATAGCGGCCAAGAGACCCAGTACTTC; cdr3_aa: CASTKGNSGQETQYF; d_call: .; clone_size: few; v_call: TRBV7-9; j_call: TRBJ2-5
cdr3_nt: TGTGCCAGCAGTCGGACTAGCAATGACATTCAGTACTTC; cdr3_aa: CASSRTSNDIQYF; d_call: TRBD2; clone_size: .; v_call: TRBV6-1; j_call: TRBJ2-4
cdr3_nt: TGTGCCAGCAGCGCGGGACAGGGATCATCCCAAGAGACCCAGTACTTC; cdr3_aa: CASSAGQGSSQETQYF; d_call: TRBD1; clone_size: .; v_call: TRBV7-9; j_call: TRBJ2-5
cdr3_nt: TGTCCCACCAGCACCCGGGAGAGTACCTACGAGCAGTACTTC; cdr3_aa: CPTSTRESTYEQYF; d_call: .; clone_size: .; v_call: TRBV15; j_call: TRBJ2-7
cdr3_nt: TGTGCCAGCAGCACCCCGGGACAGGGTCGGGATGAGCAGTTCTTC; cdr3_aa: CASSTPGQGRDEQFF; d_call: TRBD1; clone_size: .; v_call: TRBV7-8; j_call: TRBJ2-1
cdr3_nt: TGTGCTATCAAACCAGGGGGGGCAAAATATACGCAGTATTTT; cdr3_aa: CAIKPGGAKYTQYF; d_call: .; clone_size: .; v_call: TRBV28; j_call: TRBJ2-3